The 32 T cell receptor beta chains listed next were all sequenced from one sample in a study of blood T cells in healthy people across ages. Next came a second PCR, run for about 6 to 12 cycles, which used a sample-barcoded 5' primer along with a J-beta primer mix. TCRdb passed the 5' RACE reads through MiXCR, listing each CDR3 protein once. The sample includes about 290,000 distinct CDR3 sequences, 25% to 30% of them seen just once. Sequencing used blood. Every receptor here comes from a woman between 70 and 85 years old in good health.

V is TRBV2 and J is TRBJ1-4, with D unclear. The CDR3 totals 13 residues. V was trimmed by 5 bases and J by 9 bases, leaving 13 bases between them. Germline V CDR1 and CDR2: SNHLY, FYNNEI. CDR3 in amino acids: CASSYQIDQKLFF. The DNA of the CDR3 is TGTGCCAGCAGTTACCAGATTGATCAAAAACTGTTTTTT.

V gene TRBV6-1 combines with J gene TRBJ2-7; 8 bases agree with TRBD1. The trim removed 0 bases at V and 1 base at J, leaving 2 bases unmatched. In germline, CDR1 is MNHNS, CDR2 SASEGT. This CDR3 spans 15 amino acids. Here the CDR3 DNA reads TGTGCCAGCAGTGAAGCAGGGACAGGTTCCTACGAGCAGTACTTC. Amino acids: CASSEAGTGSYEQYF.

This clonotype was counted between two and nine times. The chain has TRBV7-3 and TRBJ2-1; 7 nucleotides line up with TRBD2. Germline CDR1 and CDR2: SGHTA and FQGTGA. This CDR3 has 14 residues. V gave up 5 bases and J gave up 5 bases; unmatched junction bases: 6. CDR3 nucleotide sequence: TGTGCCAGCAGCATTAGCGGGCCGGACAATGAGCAGTTCTTC. It yields the protein CASSISGPDNEQFF. Full variable domain (rest looked up from reference TRBV7-3 and TRBJ2-1): GAGVSQTPSNKVTEKGKYVELRCDPISGHTALYWYRQSLGQGPEFLIYFQGTGAADDSGLPNDRFFAVRPEGSVSTLKIQRTERGDSAVYLCASSISGPDNEQFFGPGTRLTVL.

The chain couples TRBV7-9 to TRBJ2-7; 9 bases map to TRBD2. V gave up 5 bases and J gave up 7 bases; unmatched junction bases: 9. The CDR3 is 14 residues long. Germline lookup yields CDR1 SEHNR and CDR2 FQNEAQ (reference sequence). CDR3 DNA sequence: TGTGCCAGCAGCCCCTTGACTAGCGGTAGGGAGCAGTACTTC. This sequence encodes CASSPLTSGREQYF.

The chain combines TRBV10-3 with TRBJ1-1; D possibly corresponds to TRBD1 (5 bases). Germline loops: CDR1 ENHRY, CDR2 SYGVKD. The V and J ends lost 6 bases and 7 bases respectively, with 12 bases between them. CDR3 length: 12 amino acids. The CDR3 coding sequence is TGTGCCATCAGACAGGAGCCACATGAAGCTTTCTTT. This encodes CAIRQEPHEAFF.

This rearrangement joins TRBV7-9 to TRBJ2-7; D is possibly TRBD1 or TRBD2 (5 bases each). CDR1 and CDR2 (germline): SEHNR, FQNEAQ (reference sequence). With 5 bases removed from V and 2 bases from J, the gap between germline ends came to 19 bases. This CDR3 contains 16 residues. CDR3 residues: CASSGDSGPVTYEQYF. CDR3 sequence (DNA): TGTGCCAGCAGCGGAGACAGCGGCCCCGTAACCTACGAGCAGTACTTC.

There are many counts of this clonotype. The chain links TRBV3-1 to TRBJ2-5; 11 bases agree with TRBD2. The CDR3 length is 16 residues. Germline CDR1 is LGHDT and CDR2 is YNNKEL (reference sequence). V shed 3 bases, J shed 0 bases, and the junction held 3 bases outside the gene matches. The DNA of the CDR3 is TGTGCCAGCAGCCATCGACTAGCGGGGTACCAAGAGACCCAGTACTTC. Amino acid sequence: CASSHRLAGYQETQYF.

This clonotype was seen a few times. The chain has TRBV10-3 and TRBJ1-2; no reliable D call. V lost 4 bases and J 1 base, leaving 7 bases between the germline ends. Looked up from germline, CDR1 is ENHRY and CDR2 is SYGVKD. The CDR3 length is 13 residues. The CDR3 loop reads CAISVEDNYGYTF. The CDR3 DNA reads as TGTGCCATCAGTGTCGAGGATAACTATGGCTACACCTTC.

This clonotype was seen a few times. V is TRBV27 and J is TRBJ2-7; D possibly corresponds to TRBD1 (6 bases). Trimming took 2 bases from V and 4 from J, leaving 12 bases between them. The germline gives CDR1 MNHEY, CDR2 SMNVEV (reference sequence). This CDR3 region has 14 residues. In DNA, the CDR3 is TGTGCCAGCAGTTTAAGGGACACACAATACGAGCAGTACTTC. Protein sequence: CASSLRDTQYEQYF.

The chain combines TRBV12-3 or TRBV12-4 with TRBJ2-3; D not resolved. The CDR3 has 14 residues. V dropped 2 bases and J dropped 13 bases, with 19 bases sitting between them. CDR3 in amino acids: CASSLNSGTDAEYF. Written as DNA, the CDR3 is TGTGCCAGCAGTTTAAACTCCGGCACAGATGCGGAGTATTTT.

This clonotype was seen just once. The gene calls are TRBV18 and TRBJ1-6, with D uncertain. The V gene's germline CDR1 is KGHSH and CDR2 LQKENI. This CDR3 region has 13 residues. Deletions cut 3 bases from V and 8 bases from J, with 8 bases between. The chain's CDR3 is CASSPRIDSPLHF. The CDR3 DNA reads TGTGCCAGCTCACCCCGGATAGATTCACCCCTCCACTTT.

J is TRBJ2-1 and V is TRBV20-1; 8 bases fit TRBD2. The DNA end favors TRBJ2-7, so the J call may be wrong. Germline CDR1 and CDR2: DFQATT and SNEGSKA (reference sequence). The length of the CDR3 is 12 residues. CDR3 residues: CSARLAGYEQYF. In nucleotides, the CDR3 is TGCAGTGCTAGACTAGCGGGCTACGAGCAGTACTTC.

The chain carries TRBV6-5 and TRBJ1-3, with 12 positions matching TRBD1. This CDR3 has 18 amino acids. CDR1 is MNHEY and CDR2 is SVGAGI in the germline V gene. Trimming cost V 0 bases and J 0 bases; bases outside gene matches: 3. The CDR3 region has the DNA TGTGCCAGCAGTTACTCGGGACAGGGGGCGGGCTCTGGAAACACCATATATTTT. Translation: CASSYSGQGAGSGNTIYF.

DNA for the CDR3: TGTGCCAGCAGCTTAGTGTTGGGAGGGACCCAGTACTTC. Its protein is CASSLVLGGTQYF. The chain has TRBV11-2 and TRBJ2-5, with a weak D call TRBD2 (6 bases). Trimming left V 1 base short and J 7 bases short, with 10 bases between. Germline V gene lookup returns CDR1 SGHAT and CDR2 FQNNGV. This CDR3 is built from 13 residues.

Turning to this clonotype: An end of the junction differs from the germline gene, which may be a read error. The J gene is TRBJ2-5, the V gene TRBV27; 7 bases agree with TRBD2. Per the germline V gene, CDR1 is MNHEY and CDR2 is SMNVEV (reference sequence). This CDR3 has 15 amino acids. The CDR3: CDSSLRPAGSETQYF. CDR3 DNA: TGTGACAGCAGTTTAAGGCCAGCGGGGTCTGAGACCCAGTACTTC.

This clonotype has more than one count but fewer than ten. The rearrangement uses TRBV6-1 and TRBJ2-7; 12 bases fit TRBD2. This CDR3 comprises 16 residues. V lost 7 bases to trimming and J lost 5 bases; unmatched junction nucleotides: 12. Germline lookup yields CDR1 MNHNS and CDR2 SASEGT. The CDR3 bases are TGTGCCAGCACCGATCAATTGACTAGCGGGAGCCACGAGCAGTACTTC. Translation: CASTDQLTSGSHEQYF.

This clonotype has only a few counts. The rearrangement uses TRBV27 and TRBJ1-2; D gene uncertain. Between the trimmed V and J ends, which lost 6 bases and 8 bases, there was a span of 7 bases. Germline V gene data show CDR1 as MNHEY and CDR2 as SMNVEV (reference sequence). The CDR3 covers 10 residues. In DNA form, the CDR3 reads TGTGCCAGCAGGGAGAACGGCTACACCTTC. Translation: CASRENGYTF.

This clonotype was recorded at least ten times. This sequence joins TRBV2 and TRBJ1-4; D unresolved. The CDR3 covers 15 residues. Germline V gene data show CDR1 as SNHLY and CDR2 as FYNNEI. Trimming removed 1 base from V and 7 bases from J, with 13 bases in between. This CDR3 reads CASSEGLLSGEKLFF. CDR3 DNA sequence: TGTGCCAGCAGTGAAGGTCTCTTATCTGGTGAAAAACTGTTTTTT.

The gene calls are TRBV6-5 and TRBJ1-4; 7 bases are shared with TRBD1. V was pared by 6 bases and J by 10 bases, with 2 bases of the junction left unmatched. CDR1 and CDR2 (germline): MNHEY, SVGAGI. CDR3 length equals 11 residues. CDR3 DNA: TGTGCCAGCAGGACAGGGACAAAACTGTTTTTT. Its translation is CASRTGTKLFF.

The chain links TRBV10-3 to TRBJ2-5, with 7 positions matching TRBD2. The trim removed 2 bases at V and 5 bases at J, leaving 8 bases unmatched. This CDR3 spans 15 amino acids. Germline V CDR1 and CDR2: ENHRY, SYGVKD. The CDR3 protein is CAISEPGLAAETQYF. The CDR3 coding sequence is TGTGCCATCAGTGAGCCCGGTCTAGCGGCGGAGACCCAGTACTTC.

Here the CDR3 reads CASSPPGSDDEQYF. DNA of the CDR3: TGTGCCAGCAGCCCCCCGGGGAGTGACGACGAGCAGTACTTC. The rearrangement uses TRBV6-2 or TRBV6-3 and TRBJ2-7; maybe TRBD2 (5 bases). Germline V gene lookup returns CDR1 MNHEY and CDR2 SVGEGT. V shed 6 bases and J shed 5 bases, with 17 bases lying between them. The CDR3 sequence is 14 residues long.

The chain is built from TRBV4-1 and TRBJ1-1; no clear D gene. Germline CDR1 MGHRA, CDR2 YSYEKL. CDR3 length: 14 amino acids. V was cut by 4 bases and J by 3 bases, with 12 bases left in between. The DNA for the CDR3 is TGCGCCAGCAGCCGAGAGGGCGGGTACACTGAAGCTTTCTTT. Encoded protein: CASSREGGYTEAFF.

This clonotype has more than one count but fewer than ten. The rearrangement links TRBV10-3 to TRBJ2-5; 11 positions match TRBD2. The CDR3 extends over 14 amino acids. V lost 6 bases to trimming and J lost 5 bases; unmatched junction nucleotides: 5. Germline values: CDR1 ENHRY, CDR2 SYGVKD. CDR3 sequence: CAIRLTSGSETQYF. The CDR3, as DNA: TGTGCCATCAGACTTACTAGCGGGAGTGAGACCCAGTACTTC.

This sequence joins TRBV29-1 and TRBJ1-3; 7 positions match TRBD1. CDR1 SQVTM and CDR2 ANQGSEA come from the germline V gene. The length of the CDR3 is 14 residues. Losses at the gene ends were 6 bases for V and 4 bases for J; bases not matched to a gene: 9. The CDR3: CSVNTGVEGNTIYF. CDR3 coding DNA: TGCAGCGTCAATACAGGGGTGGAAGGAAACACCATATATTTT.

This clonotype was counted many times. This chain links TRBV20-1 with TRBJ2-7, with D possibly matching TRBD2 (6 bases). The CDR3 is 12 residues long. CDR1 is DFQATT and CDR2 is SNEGSKA in the germline V gene (reference sequence). Trimming shortened V by 3 bases and J by 5 bases, and 11 bases separated the two germline ends. CDR3 loop: CSASAGGHEQYF. For the CDR3, the DNA is TGCAGTGCTAGTGCAGGAGGGCACGAGCAGTACTTC.

This chain links TRBV14 with TRBJ2-5, with TRBD1 as a possible D gene (6 bases). The J call may be wrong; the DNA end is better matched by TRBJ2-7. The CDR3 is 15 residues long. Germline CDR1 and CDR2: SGHDN and FVKESK. CDR3: CASSQPGVGVYEQYF. CDR3 nucleotides: TGTGCCAGCAGCCAACCAGGGGTCGGAGTGTACGAGCAGTACTTC.

This clonotype was counted a few times. This chain connects TRBV15 to TRBJ2-7; D is possibly TRBD2 (6 bases). The CDR3 contains 14 residues. The V and J ends lost 5 bases and 3 bases respectively, with 14 bases between them. The V gene's germline CDR1 is LNHNV and CDR2 YYDKDF (reference sequence). Written as DNA, the CDR3 is TGTGCCACCAGCGAAAGGGACTCGAGCTACGAGCAGTACTTC. It is translated as CATSERDSSYEQYF.

In this sample, this clonotype turned up once. This rearrangement joins TRBV7-2 to TRBJ2-1, with TRBD2 as a possible D gene (5 bases). The V gene lost 2 bases and the J gene lost 5 bases, with 19 bases spanning the gap. The CDR3 sequence is 17 residues long. CDR1 and CDR2 (germline): SGHTA, FQGNSA. In DNA form, the CDR3 reads TGTGCCAGCAGCTTACCCCTTGGTGCGGGCGGAAACAATGAGCAGTTCTTC. It translates to CASSLPLGAGGNNEQFF.

In this sample, this clonotype turned up many times. The CDR3 DNA follows: TGCAGCGTCCGAGGGGGAGGCGGAAACACCATATATTTT. Protein: CSVRGGGGNTIYF. The chain joins TRBV29-1 to TRBJ1-3, with D possibly matching TRBD1 (6 bases). With 6 bases removed from V and 4 bases from J, the gap between germline ends came to 13 bases. Germline CDR1 SQVTM, CDR2 ANQGSEA. CDR3 size: 13 residues.

The rearrangement links TRBV7-9 to TRBJ1-3; D possibly corresponds to TRBD1 (5 bases). This CDR3 spans 16 amino acids. Trimming cost V 3 bases and J 0 bases, with 12 bases left between them. Germline V gives CDR1 SEHNR, CDR2 FQNEAQ (reference sequence). CDR3 in DNA: TGTGCCAGCAGCTTCCCAGGGCCACGCTCTGGAAACACCATATATTTT. Translated: CASSFPGPRSGNTIYF.

This clonotype was counted between two and nine times. The junction does not match germline at one end; this may be a read error. The V and J genes are TRBV29-1 and TRBJ2-5; the match to TRBD2 covers 10 bases. The CDR3 is 14 residues long. Looked up from germline, CDR1 is SQVTM and CDR2 is ANQGSEA. CDR3 residues: CSVVVAGGQGTQYF. DNA for the CDR3: TGCAGCGTCGTTGTAGCGGGGGGCCAAGGGACCCAGTACTTC.

In this sample, this clonotype turned up a few times. V gene TRBV12-3 or TRBV12-4 combines with J gene TRBJ2-2, with D perhaps TRBD1 (6 bases). Trimming removed 1 base at V and 9 bases at J, with 12 bases between. The CDR3 extends over 14 amino acids. The CDR3 DNA sequence: TGTGCCAGCAGTTTAGGACAGGCGGTTAGGGAGCTGTTTTTT. Amino acid sequence: CASSLGQAVRELFF.